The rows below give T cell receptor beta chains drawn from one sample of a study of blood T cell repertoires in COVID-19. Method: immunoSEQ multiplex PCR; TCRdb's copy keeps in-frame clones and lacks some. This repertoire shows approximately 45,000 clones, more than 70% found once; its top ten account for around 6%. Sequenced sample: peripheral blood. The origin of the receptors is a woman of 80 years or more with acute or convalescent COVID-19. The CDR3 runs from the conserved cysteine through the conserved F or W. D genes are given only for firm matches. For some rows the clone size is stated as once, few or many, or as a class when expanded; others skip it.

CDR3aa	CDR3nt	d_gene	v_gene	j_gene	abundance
CAWSTNRGTGELFF	TGTGCCTGGAGTACCAACAGGGGCACCGGGGAGCTGTTTTTT	TRBD1	TRBV30	TRBJ2-2	few
CASSHQGDEQFF	TGTGCCAGCAGTCACCAGGGTGATGAGCAGTTCTTC	-	TRBV6-5	TRBJ2-1	-
CASSLVGGGLNQPQHF	TGTGCCAGCAGCTTAGTGGGAGGGGGTCTCAATCAGCCCCAGCATTTT	-	TRBV7-2	TRBJ1-5	-
CSGEASSGNTIYF	TGCAGCGGGGAGGCCTCCTCTGGAAACACCATATATTTT	-	TRBV29-1	TRBJ1-3	-
CASSLGRTQETQYF	TGTGCCAGCAGCTTAGGAAGGACTCAAGAGACCCAGTACTTC	-	TRBV7-2	TRBJ2-5	once
CASSEADSEGNQPQHF	TGTGCCAGCAGTGAAGCGGACAGCGAAGGCAATCAGCCCCAGCATTTT	-	TRBV2	TRBJ1-5	-
CATSRGTGKGTEAFF	TGTGCCACCAGCAGAGGGACGGGAAAGGGCACTGAAGCTTTCTTT	-	TRBV15	TRBJ1-1	-
CASSSRTSGAGDEQFF	TGTGCCAGCAGCTCCCGGACTAGCGGGGCTGGGGATGAGCAGTTCTTC	TRBD2	TRBV13	TRBJ2-1	-
CASSHPGGPQETQYF	TGCGCCAGCAGTCACCCGGGGGGCCCACAAGAGACCCAGTACTTC	-	TRBV23-1	TRBJ2-5	-
CASGPQGSYEQYF	TGTGCCAGTGGTCCACAGGGTTCCTACGAGCAGTACTTC	-	TRBV19	TRBJ2-7	-
CASSLGRGSGYGYTF	TGTGCCAGCAGCTTAGGCCGCGGGTCGGGCTATGGCTACACCTTC	-	TRBV13	TRBJ1-2	-
CASSRQMTGNEKLFF	TGTGCCAGCAGCCGACAAATGACAGGGAATGAAAAACTGTTTTTT	TRBD1	TRBV2	TRBJ1-4	few
CASRLTMDNYGYTF	TGCGCCAGCCGTCTGACAATGGATAACTATGGCTACACCTTC	-	TRBV5-1	TRBJ1-2	-
CASRGQHDNEQFF	TGTGCCAGCAGGGGACAACACGACAATGAGCAGTTCTTC	-	TRBV7-8	TRBJ2-1	-
CAISEVKGGWGNEQFF	TGTGCCATCAGTGAAGTTAAAGGGGGCTGGGGCAATGAGCAGTTCTTC	TRBD1	TRBV10-3	TRBJ2-1	-
CASSYQYNEQFF	TGTGCCAGCAGCTATCAGTACAATGAGCAGTTCTTC	-	TRBV7-9	TRBJ2-1	once
CASSLGPGRISTDTQYF	TGTGCCAGCAGCTTGGGACCAGGGCGGATAAGCACAGATACGCAGTATTTT	-	TRBV5-8	TRBJ2-3	-
CAWKLAGVREQFF	TGTGCCTGGAAACTAGCGGGGGTACGAGAGCAGTTCTTC	TRBD2	TRBV30	TRBJ2-1	-
CASSELRGIYGYTF	TGTGCCAGCAGTGAACTGAGGGGGATCTATGGCTACACCTTC	-	TRBV2	TRBJ1-2	-
CASSLTEYEQYF	TGTGCCAGCAGTTTAACAGAGTACGAGCAGTACTTC	-	TRBV12-3/TRBV12-4	TRBJ2-7	-
CASSGKGTGNQETQYF	TGCGCCAGCAGCGGGAAAGGGACAGGGAATCAAGAGACCCAGTACTTC	TRBD1	TRBV5-1	TRBJ2-5	-
CASSLGVIDAEAFF	TGTGCCAGCAGCCTAGGGGTAATAGATGCTGAAGCTTTCTTT	-	TRBV5-6	TRBJ1-1	-